This T cell receptor (beta chain) was observed in a study of post-analysis software for immune sequencing data. Study-wide context: Patients with relapsing-remitting, secondary progressive and progressive-relapsing multiple sclerosis courses were all represented. Study conclusions and caveats: Normalized Chao1 diversity was significantly reduced in patients versus controls. The study found TRBV5-6, TRBV5-1 and TRBV20-1 among roughly 5 TRBV segments more frequent in patients than controls.

A few counts support this clonotype. What it binds is unknown. From germline, CDR1 is MGHRA and CDR2 YSYEKL. Trimming removed 2 bases from V and 3 bases from J; junction bases left unmatched: 10. The CDR3 runs 17 residues. TCR beta cDNA libraries included unique molecular identifiers. TCRdb re-derived calls from the PCR reads in MiXCR, one entry per CDR3 protein. This table holds approximately 570,000 distinct CDR3 sequences, 44% found once. Sequencing was done on a sample of blood. The origin of this receptor is a girl aged 10-17 years with multiple sclerosis. This chain joins TRBV4-1 and TRBJ1-2, with 9 bases identical to TRBD1. In DNA form, the CDR3 reads TGCGCCAGCAGCCAACATGCCCGGGACAGGGCTCACTATGGCTACACCTTC. Its translation is CASSQHARDRAHYGYTF.